This TCR beta chain was observed in a study of shared clonotypes between healthy human individuals. Study at large: CD4 naive and CD4 memory each took three plates per donor, while CD8 naive took two and CD8 memory one. The study, taken as a whole, reports: The sharing of about 5% of naive CD4 clonotypes was seen across a handful of donors. There were few donors, and this limited the genetic and exposure-history diversity represented.

Comments on this clone: Its antigen is unidentified.

CD45RO negativity and positive selection for CCR7 defined naive CD8 cells, a population that excluded terminally differentiated effector memory CD45RA+ cells. Repertoires were generated with immunoSEQ multiplex PCR, while TCRdb's copy carries only in-frame clones and drops some. The data contain approximately 600,000 clones, 95% of them seen just once; the ten biggest clones take up 0.11%. The CDR3 sequence is 17 residues long. With V trimmed by 0 bases and J by 5 bases, 8 bases remained unmatched. The germline gives CDR1 SGHRS, CDR2 YFSETQ. This chain uses TRBV5-1 with TRBJ2-5; 12 nucleotides agree with TRBD2. The sequenced sample consisted of naive CD8+ T cells sorted from blood. This TCR derives from a woman aged 25 to 45 in good health. The CDR3 sequence is CASSLEASGRARETQYF. CDR3 DNA sequence: TGCGCCAGCAGCTTGGAGGCTAGCGGGAGGGCCCGGGAGACCCAGTACTTC.